The next 23 T cell receptor beta chains were all read from a single sample in a study of T cell changes during pregnancy in multiple sclerosis. Clones were read by immunoSEQ multiplex PCR, and TCRdb kept only the in-frame ones, dropping some. Of around 59,000 clones in the sample, almost 95% are singletons; the top ten hold 0.8% to 1%. The sample consisted of peripheral blood, taken in the first trimester of pregnancy. The receptors come from a female donor with multiple sclerosis, enrolled in a pregnancy study.

The V and J genes are TRBV11-3 and TRBJ1-1; D is possibly TRBD1 (5 bases). From germline, CDR1 is SGHNT and CDR2 YENEEA. V dropped 1 base and J dropped 5 bases, with 8 bases sitting between them. The CDR3 sequence is 13 residues long. The CDR3 sequence is CASSLGAGTEAFF. The CDR3 coding sequence is TGTGCCAGCAGCTTAGGTGCAGGGACTGAAGCTTTCTTT.

The chain combines TRBV7-3 with TRBJ1-1; weak D call: TRBD1 (6 bases). Germline V gene data show CDR1 as SGHTA and CDR2 as FQGTGA. The CDR3 covers 15 residues. The germline V and J ends were trimmed by 0 bases and 7 bases, with 15 bases remaining between them. This CDR3 reads CASSLTRGGRFEAFF. The CDR3, as DNA: TGTGCCAGCAGCTTAACAAGGGGGGGACGCTTTGAAGCTTTCTTT.

The J gene is TRBJ2-5, the V gene TRBV4-3; D is perhaps TRBD2 (6 bases). The CDR3 runs to 17 residues. The germline V gene has CDR1 LGHNA and CDR2 YSLEER. Trimming pared 0 bases from V and 4 bases from J, leaving 18 bases between. CDR3 nucleotide sequence: TGCGCCAGCAGCCAAGATTCCGACAGCGGGCAGGGAGAGACCCAGTACTTC. Translated, it gives CASSQDSDSGQGETQYF.

The chain's CDR3 is CASSSTSGSAKNIQYF. The CDR3 nucleotides are TGTGCCAGCAGCTCTACTAGCGGTTCAGCCAAAAACATTCAGTACTTC. V and J are TRBV7-2 and TRBJ2-4, with 8 positions matching TRBD2. The CDR3 spans 16 residues. Germline CDR1 reads SGHTA; CDR2 reads FQGNSA. Trimming removed 4 bases from V and 0 bases from J; junction bases left unmatched: 5.

The J gene is TRBJ1-2, the V gene TRBV14, with 7 bases lining up with TRBD1. J gave up 8 bases and V 5 bases, and 14 bases lay outside the gene matches. The CDR3 has 15 residues. The germline V gene has CDR1 SGHDN and CDR2 FVKESK. CDR3 amino acids: CASSGKTGRSAGYTF. CDR3 nucleotide sequence: TGTGCCAGCAGCGGTAAGACAGGGAGGTCAGCGGGCTACACCTTC. Looking up the rest from reference TRBV14 and TRBJ1-2 gives the full variable domain: EAGVTQFPSHSVIEKGQTVTLRCDPISGHDNLYWYRRVMGKEIKFLLHFVKESKQDESGMPNNRFLAERTGGTYSTLKVQPAELEDSGVYFCASSGKTGRSAGYTFGSGTRLTVV.

The chain couples TRBV5-4 to TRBJ1-2; 12 positions match TRBD1. Germline-derived CDR1 and CDR2 are SGHNT and YYREEE (reference sequence). CDR3 length: 15 residues. After removal of 3 bases from V and 8 bases from J, the junction contained 8 bases not matched to a gene. CDR3 protein: CASSSPGQGARGYTF. For the CDR3, the DNA is TGTGCCAGCAGCTCGCCGGGACAGGGGGCAAGGGGCTACACCTTC. The whole variable domain, remainder taken from reference TRBV5-4 and TRBJ1-2, is ETGVTQSPTHLIKTRGQQVTLRCSSQSGHNTVSWYQQALGQGPQFIFQYYREEENGRGNFPPRFSGLQFPNYSSELNVNALELDDSALYLCASSSPGQGARGYTFGSGTRLTVV.

The J gene is TRBJ1-1, the V gene TRBV7-2; no definite D call. The CDR3 totals 12 residues. The germline CDR1 and CDR2 sequences are SGHTA and FQGNSA. V was clipped by 6 bases and J by 5 bases, with 10 bases between them. CDR3: CASSRSGTEAFF. DNA of the CDR3: TGTGCCAGCAGTCGATCGGGTACTGAAGCTTTCTTT. Drawing the rest from reference TRBV7-2 and TRBJ1-1, the complete variable domain is GAGVSQSPSNKVTEKGKDVELRCDPISGHTALYWYRQSLGQGLEFLIYFQGNSAPDKSGLPSDRFSAERTGGSVSTLTIQRTQQEDSAVYLCASSRSGTEAFFGQGTRLTVV.

There are many counts of this clone. The chain uses TRBV4-3 and TRBJ1-4; TRBD1 might be the D (5 bases). The CDR3 extends over 16 amino acids. In germline, CDR1 is LGHNA, CDR2 YSLEER. Trimming pared 0 bases from V and 5 bases from J, leaving 13 bases between. The CDR3 loop is CASSQELGGQNEKLFF. CDR3 nucleotide sequence: TGCGCCAGCAGCCAAGAATTGGGGGGTCAGAATGAAAAACTGTTTTTT.

This chain links TRBV7-7 with TRBJ2-2; D possibly corresponds to TRBD2 (5 bases). The V end lost 4 bases, the J end lost 3 bases, and 12 bases lay between the germline ends. The CDR3 is made up of 15 amino acids. The germline V gene has CDR1 SSHAT and CDR2 FNYEAQ (reference sequence). CDR3 DNA sequence: TGTGCCAGCAGCTCTCGGAGGACCGACACCGGGGAGCTGTTTTTT. As protein: CASSSRRTDTGELFF.

This chain connects TRBV11-2 to TRBJ2-3; tentatively, D is TRBD2 (5 bases). Germline V gene lookup returns CDR1 SGHAT and CDR2 FQNNGV. Trimming shortened V by 2 bases and J by 5 bases, and 11 bases separated the two germline ends. There are 14 residues in the CDR3. The CDR3 spells CASSLRGIGDTQYF. CDR3 nucleotides: TGTGCCAGCAGCTTACGAGGGATCGGAGATACGCAGTATTTT.

Here the CDR3 DNA reads TGTGCCAGCAGTTCGTACAGGGGCTCCTACGAGCAGTACTTC. This codes for CASSSYRGSYEQYF. The rearrangement links TRBV27 to TRBJ2-7; TRBD1 matches 7 bases. Per the germline V gene, CDR1 is MNHEY and CDR2 is SMNVEV (reference sequence). V lost 4 bases, J lost 0 bases, and 3 bases stayed unmatched. This CDR3 has 14 amino acids.

The V call is TRBV5-1, the J call TRBJ2-1, with 8 bases that match TRBD2. This CDR3 spans 15 amino acids. CDR1 SGHRS and CDR2 YFSETQ come from the germline V gene. V trimming: 4 bases; J trimming: 4 bases; junction bases outside the gene matches: 7. The CDR3 region has the DNA TGCGCCAGCAGCCAGGCGGGCGGGGGGTACAATGAGCAGTTCTTC. Translating it yields CASSQAGGGYNEQFF.

This sequence joins TRBV6-1 and TRBJ1-5, with TRBD1 matching 7 bases. V gave up 6 bases and J gave up 1 base; unmatched junction bases: 3. The V gene's germline CDR1 is MNHNS and CDR2 SASEGT. CDR3 length equals 14 residues. CDR3 region: CASRSTGSNQPQHF. In DNA, the CDR3 is TGTGCCAGCAGATCGACAGGGAGCAATCAGCCCCAGCATTTT.

This chain connects TRBV13 to TRBJ2-7; no clear D. The CDR3 totals 14 residues. V lost 5 bases and J 1 base, leaving 12 bases between the germline ends. Germline V gene sequence: CDR1 PRHDT, CDR2 FYEKMQ (reference sequence). The CDR3 reads CASSRLGVSYEQYF. For the CDR3, the DNA is TGTGCCAGCAGCCGACTGGGTGTATCCTACGAGCAGTACTTC.

CDR3 DNA: TGTGCCAGTAGTATAGGCAGGGAGGAGTATGGCTACACCTTC. The encoded protein is CASSIGREEYGYTF. The chain recombines TRBV19 with TRBJ1-2, with D maybe TRBD1 (5 bases). The germline V and J ends were trimmed by 1 base and 5 bases, with 11 bases remaining between them. The CDR3 is made up of 14 amino acids. In germline, CDR1 is LNHDA, CDR2 SQIVND (reference sequence).

The J gene is TRBJ1-1, the V gene TRBV6-1; 11 nucleotides match TRBD1. Losses at the gene ends were 4 bases for V and 3 bases for J; bases not matched to a gene: 10. The CDR3 runs 17 residues. Germline V gene lookup returns CDR1 MNHNS and CDR2 SASEGT. CDR3 nucleotides: TGTGCCAGCAGTGGTAGCAGGGACAGGGGGTTTTACACTGAAGCTTTCTTT. Translating it yields CASSGSRDRGFYTEAFF.

V gene TRBV19 combines with J gene TRBJ1-3, with 7 positions matching TRBD1. There are 15 residues in the CDR3. V dropped 7 bases and J dropped 2; count of bases not matched to a gene: 8. Per germline, CDR1 LNHDA and CDR2 SQIVND (reference sequence). CDR3 bases: TGTGCCAGTATAACGACAGGGACGACTGGAAACACCATATATTTT. Translated, it gives CASITTGTTGNTIYF.

V gene TRBV25-1 combines with J gene TRBJ1-5, with D maybe TRBD1 (5 bases). Trimming took 1 base from V and 2 from J, leaving 9 bases between them. The CDR3 is made up of 15 amino acids. CDR1 MGHDK and CDR2 SYGVNS come from the germline V gene. The CDR3 nucleotides read TGTGCCAGCAGTGAATCTGGCAGGGGCAATCAGCCCCAGCATTTT. Translation gives CASSESGRGNQPQHF.

The rearrangement links TRBV7-9 to TRBJ1-1; D not resolved. Per germline, CDR1 SEHNR and CDR2 FQNEAQ (reference sequence). Trimming cost V 7 bases and J 3 bases, with 9 bases left between them. The CDR3 has 12 residues. CDR3 DNA: TGTGCCAGCATCTCCCCCGACACTGAAGCTTTCTTT. It is translated as CASISPDTEAFF.

The genes are TRBV2 and TRBJ2-7, with D maybe TRBD2 (6 bases). Germline V gene lookup returns CDR1 SNHLY and CDR2 FYNNEI. The CDR3 is 12 amino acids. V was shortened by 5 bases and J by 6 bases, with 11 bases between the two germline ends. Here the CDR3 DNA reads TGTGCCAGCAGTTCTTCAGCGGGCGAGCAGTACTTC. It specifies CASSSSAGEQYF.

The chain carries TRBV27 and TRBJ1-5, with D unresolved. The germline V and J ends were trimmed by 3 bases and 8 bases, with 11 bases remaining between them. Germline CDR1 and CDR2: MNHEY and SMNVEV (reference sequence). The CDR3 has 13 amino acids. The CDR3 loop reads CASSFNGEEPQHF. CDR3 nucleotide sequence: TGTGCCAGCAGTTTTAACGGCGAGGAGCCCCAGCATTTT.

The rearrangement joins TRBV6-4 to TRBJ2-2; D is possibly TRBD1 (6 bases). This CDR3 has 14 amino acids. From germline, CDR1 is MRHNA and CDR2 SNTAGT. Trimming took 6 bases from V and 7 from J, leaving 15 bases between them. The CDR3: CASSATGYGGELFF. The CDR3 bases are TGTGCCAGCAGCGCTACAGGGTACGGCGGGGAGCTGTTTTTT.

This chain connects TRBV6-5 to TRBJ1-2; D unresolved. The CDR3 totals 13 residues. Germline CDR1 and CDR2: MNHEY and SVGAGI. Trimming cost V 6 bases and J 6 bases, with 14 bases left between them. CDR3 loop: CASSRTPGNGYTF. The CDR3 region has the DNA TGTGCCAGCAGCCGGACTCCGGGAAATGGCTACACCTTC.